The 4 T cell receptor beta chains given below trace back to one sample, sequenced in a study of OX40 agonist ivuxolimab in advanced cancers. Profiling relied on immunoSEQ multiplex PCR, and the TCRdb table lists in-frame clones only, not all of them. This sample has fewer than 85,000 clones; around four fifths occur once, and the top ten carry around 1.8%. The sample in question was CD4+ or CD8+ T cells sorted from blood, obtained in a trial of the OX40 agonist ivuxolimab. These receptors were taken from an adult with an advanced solid tumor such as melanoma, head and neck, liver or kidney cancer.

The rearrangement uses TRBV4-2 and TRBJ2-5; D uncertain. V was shortened by 1 base and J by 5 bases, with 20 bases between the two germline ends. CDR1 LGHNA and CDR2 YNFKEQ come from the germline V gene. The CDR3 has 17 residues. CDR3 DNA sequence: TGTGCCAGCAGCCAAGCCGACGTAGTCGACCGAGAGGAGACCCAGTACTTC. This sequence encodes CASSQADVVDREETQYF.

Only one count was recorded for this clone. This chain connects TRBV5-1 to TRBJ2-3; D is perhaps TRBD1 (6 bases). The CDR3 spans 15 residues. The germline CDR1 and CDR2 sequences are SGHRS and YFSETQ. V lost 4 bases and J 0 bases, leaving 12 bases between the germline ends. The CDR3 DNA reads as TGCGCCAGCAGCCCAGGGGCCTCTAGCACAGATACGCAGTATTTT. Its translation is CASSPGASSTDTQYF.

The chain combines TRBV27 with TRBJ1-2; D is perhaps TRBD1 (6 bases). Trimming removed 0 bases at V and 7 bases at J, with 12 bases between. CDR1 is MNHEY and CDR2 is SMNVEV in the germline V gene (reference sequence). The CDR3 loop spans 14 amino acids. This CDR3 reads CASSLSRGMSGYTF. In DNA form, the CDR3 reads TGTGCCAGCAGTTTATCGAGGGGGATGTCTGGCTACACCTTC.

DNA for the CDR3: TGTGCCAGCAGCTTGGTTGGACGCCACTATGGCTACACCTTC. This sequence encodes CASSLVGRHYGYTF. The chain recombines TRBV5-4 with TRBJ1-2; D not resolved. This CDR3 region has 14 residues. Between the trimmed V and J ends, which lost 0 bases and 3 bases, there was a span of 9 bases. From germline, CDR1 is SGHNT and CDR2 YYREEE (reference sequence).